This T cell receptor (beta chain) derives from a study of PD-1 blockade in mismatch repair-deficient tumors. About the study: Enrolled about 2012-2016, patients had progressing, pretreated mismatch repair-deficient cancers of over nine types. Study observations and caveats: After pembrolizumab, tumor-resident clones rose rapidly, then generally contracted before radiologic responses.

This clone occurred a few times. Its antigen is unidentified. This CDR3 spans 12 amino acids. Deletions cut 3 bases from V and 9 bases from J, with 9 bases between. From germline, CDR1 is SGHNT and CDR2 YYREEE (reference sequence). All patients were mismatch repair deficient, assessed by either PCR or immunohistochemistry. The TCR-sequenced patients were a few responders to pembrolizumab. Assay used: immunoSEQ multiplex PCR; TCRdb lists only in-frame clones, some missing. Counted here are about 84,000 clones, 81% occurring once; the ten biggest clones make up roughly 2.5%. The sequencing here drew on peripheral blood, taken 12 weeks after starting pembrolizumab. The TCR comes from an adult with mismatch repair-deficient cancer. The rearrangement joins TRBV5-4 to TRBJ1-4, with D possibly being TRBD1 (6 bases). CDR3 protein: CASSSDRQKLFF. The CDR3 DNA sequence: TGTGCCAGCAGCTCCGACAGGCAAAAACTGTTTTTT.